The TCR beta chain under discussion was sequenced for a study of T cells after yellow fever vaccination. This clonotype was seen only a few times. UMIs and a universal primer site were added when TCR cDNA was made by 5'RACE template switching. TCRdb used MiXCR to reprocess the 5' RACE reads, holding one entry per CDR3 protein. The sample holds about 310,000 distinct CDR3 sequences; less than 4.5% are singletons and the top ten take about a quarter. CDR3 length: 15 amino acids. The germline V gene encodes CDR1 MNHEY and CDR2 SVGAGI. V was trimmed by 0 bases and J by 7 bases, leaving 13 bases between them.

Sequenced material: PBMCs, taken on the day of the yellow fever booster vaccination. This receptor was identified in a man between 18 and 35 years old who received the YFV17D yellow fever vaccine. V is TRBV6-5 and J is TRBJ1-5, with a possible D match to TRBD1 (5 bases). The CDR3 sequence is CASSYSRRGGQPQHF. The CDR3, as DNA: TGTGCCAGCAGTTACTCGAGAAGGGGTGGACAGCCCCAGCATTTT.